The 25 T cell receptor beta chains listed next were all sequenced from one sample in a study of blood T cell repertoires in COVID-19. Libraries were prepared by immunoSEQ multiplex PCR; TCRdb keeps only in-frame clonotypes and omits some of them. The sample records roughly 380,000 clones, about nine tenths being singletons. Specimen: peripheral blood. These receptors all stem from an older woman with COVID-19, enrolled during active disease.

The V gene is TRBV20-1, the J gene TRBJ2-3; D unresolved. Germline V gene sequence: CDR1 DFQATT, CDR2 SNEGSKA (reference sequence). This CDR3 spans 13 amino acids. Trimming took off 3 bases at V and 0 bases at J, with 7 bases between the two ends. CDR3 in amino acids: CSASQRSTDTQYF. Here the CDR3 DNA reads TGCAGTGCTAGTCAGCGTAGCACAGATACGCAGTATTTT.

The chain carries TRBV18 and TRBJ1-1, with TRBD1 identical over 7 bases. The J segment lost 0 bases and the V segment lost 4 bases, leaving 11 bases of the junction unmatched. There are 17 residues in the CDR3. The germline V gene has CDR1 KGHSH and CDR2 LQKENI. CDR3 region: CASSRGDSLTMNTEAFF. The CDR3 nucleotides are TGTGCCAGCTCACGGGGGGACAGTTTAACCATGAACACTGAAGCTTTCTTT.

This chain connects TRBV9 to TRBJ1-3; D is unclear. The V end was cut by 4 bases, the J end by 4 bases, with 9 bases between. The CDR3 runs 13 residues. Germline V gene lookup returns CDR1 SGDLS and CDR2 YYNGEE. The CDR3 loop reads CASSPSGGNTIYF. CDR3 bases: TGTGCCAGCAGCCCCAGCGGAGGAAACACCATATATTTT. The entire variable domain, with the rest obtained from reference TRBV9 and TRBJ1-3, is as follows: DSGVTQTPKHLITATGQRVTLRCSPRSGDLSVYWYQQSLDQGLQFLIQYYNGEERAKGNILERFSAQQFPDLHSELNLSSLELGDSALYFCASSPSGGNTIYFGEGSWLTVV.

The chain recombines TRBV5-5 with TRBJ1-5, with D maybe TRBD1 (6 bases). V lost 0 bases and J lost 5, with 18 bases in between. This CDR3 spans 17 amino acids. Per germline, CDR1 SGHKS and CDR2 YYEKEE (reference sequence). In nucleotides, the CDR3 is TGTGCCAGCAGCTTGGCTGGGGGCGATGTAAGGTATCAGCCCCAGCATTTT. This sequence encodes CASSLAGGDVRYQPQHF.

The V and J genes are TRBV10-3 and TRBJ1-2, with 9 positions matching TRBD1. CDR3 length: 16 amino acids. Looked up from germline, CDR1 is ENHRY and CDR2 is SYGVKD. Unmatched junction bases numbered 9, after V lost 0 bases and J lost 7 bases. CDR3 protein: CAISESRGQGGSGYTF. The CDR3 DNA reads as TGTGCCATCAGTGAGTCCCGGGGACAGGGCGGAAGTGGCTACACCTTC.

The chain combines TRBV9 with TRBJ2-3; a possible D gene is TRBD2 (5 bases). Germline values: CDR1 SGDLS, CDR2 YYNGEE. Trimming cost V 0 bases and J 2 bases, with 13 bases left between them. The CDR3 has 16 residues. CDR3 in amino acids: CASSVGGSHFTDTQYF. The DNA for the CDR3 is TGTGCCAGCAGCGTAGGAGGGTCACACTTCACAGATACGCAGTATTTT. Full variable domain (remainder filled in from reference TRBV9 and TRBJ2-3): DSGVTQTPKHLITATGQRVTLRCSPRSGDLSVYWYQQSLDQGLQFLIQYYNGEERAKGNILERFSAQQFPDLHSELNLSSLELGDSALYFCASSVGGSHFTDTQYFGPGTRLTVL.

This clone has just one count. CDR3 coding DNA: TGTGCCAGCAGCTTAGAGGTTGCAGGTGGCTACACCTTC. Protein: CASSLEVAGGYTF. The V gene is TRBV7-2, the J gene TRBJ1-2; D remains ambiguous. The CDR3 is made up of 13 amino acids. From germline, CDR1 is SGHTA and CDR2 FQGNSA. V was cut by 1 base and J by 7 bases, with 10 bases left in between.

This clone appeared a single time. V and J are TRBV5-1 and TRBJ1-1; 10 bases are a match to TRBD1. The germline V gene encodes CDR1 SGHRS and CDR2 YFSETQ. This CDR3 comprises 15 residues. After removal of 4 bases from V and 6 bases from J, the junction contained 9 bases not matched to a gene. As DNA, the CDR3 is TGCGCCAGCAGCCCAATAATAGGGACAGGGGCTGAAGCTTTCTTT. It encodes CASSPIIGTGAEAFF.

The V and J genes are TRBV5-1 and TRBJ1-1; 8 bases are shared with TRBD1. The CDR3 has 14 residues. CDR1 is SGHRS and CDR2 is YFSETQ in the germline V gene. J was trimmed by 3 bases and V by 4 bases; bases with no gene match: 5. The CDR3 loop reads CASSLYRGDTEAFF. DNA for the CDR3: TGCGCCAGCAGCCTGTACAGGGGGGACACTGAAGCTTTCTTT.

CDR3 sequence reads: CASSYSYYGESEAFF. CDR3 nucleotides: TGTGCCAGCAGTTACTCCTATTACGGGGAATCTGAAGCTTTCTTT. The chain is built from TRBV6-5 and TRBJ1-1; D gene ambiguous. Germline values: CDR1 MNHEY, CDR2 SVGAGI. The germline V and J ends were trimmed by 0 bases and 6 bases, with 14 bases remaining between them. This CDR3 spans 15 amino acids.

The chain couples TRBV5-1 to TRBJ2-7; 8 bases map to TRBD1. V lost 4 bases and J lost 4; bases outside the gene matches: 10. CDR3 length equals 15 residues. Germline V gene lookup returns CDR1 SGHRS and CDR2 YFSETQ. The DNA for the CDR3 is TGCGCCAGCAGCGTTAGGACAGGGACGATATACGAGCAGTACTTC. It translates to CASSVRTGTIYEQYF.

V is TRBV4-1 and J is TRBJ2-3; possibly TRBD1 for D (6 bases). The CDR3 is 14 residues long. Trimming left V 6 bases short and J 1 base short, with 11 bases between. Germline assignment: CDR1 MGHRA and CDR2 YSYEKL. The CDR3, as DNA: TGCGCCAGCAGTATGTCAGGGGGCACAGATACGCAGTATTTT. It codes for CASSMSGGTDTQYF.

The chain has TRBV11-2 and TRBJ1-1, with no clear D. This CDR3 is 13 amino acids long. Germline CDR1 is SGHAT and CDR2 is FQNNGV. V was clipped by 1 base and J by 7 bases, with 10 bases between them. The CDR3 DNA sequence: TGTGCCAGCAGCTTAGTGGGAGGGTTTGAAGCTTTCTTT. Protein: CASSLVGGFEAFF. Drawing the rest from reference TRBV11-2 and TRBJ1-1, the complete variable domain is EAGVAQSPRYKIIEKRQSVAFWCNPISGHATLYWYQQILGQGPKLLIQFQNNGVVDDSQLPKDRFSAERLKGVDSTLKIQPAKLEDSAVYLCASSLVGGFEAFFGQGTRLTVV.

The chain is built from TRBV12-3 or TRBV12-4 and TRBJ1-1; no clear D gene. The CDR3 loop spans 13 amino acids. V dropped 5 bases and J dropped 3 bases, with 10 bases sitting between them. For the CDR3, the DNA is TGTGCCAGCAGTAGACGAGGAGACACTGAAGCTTTCTTT. It codes for CASSRRGDTEAFF.

This chain links TRBV18 with TRBJ2-5; TRBD1 aligns across 7 bases. From germline, CDR1 is KGHSH and CDR2 LQKENI. CDR3 length: 15 amino acids. Unmatched junction bases numbered 5, after V lost 3 bases and J lost 1 base. The DNA of the CDR3 is TGTGCCAGCTCACCCGGGACAGCCCCCCAAGAGACCCAGTACTTC. Its translation is CASSPGTAPQETQYF.

CDR3 loop: CASSKTRSSYEQYF. CDR3 bases: TGTGCCAGCAGTAAAACCAGGTCATCCTACGAGCAGTACTTC. J is TRBJ2-7 and V is TRBV2, with D unresolved. Germline CDR1 SNHLY, CDR2 FYNNEI. CDR3 size: 14 residues. V dropped 5 bases and J dropped 1 base, with 12 bases sitting between them.

This clone is a singleton in its sample. The gene calls are TRBV7-5 and TRBJ2-1; the listed D gene, TRBD2, was not tested against the DNA. TRBV7-5 is a pseudogene locus. The CDR3 has 14 amino acids. CDR3 region: CARSLGRTYNEQFF. The CDR3 DNA sequence: TGTGCCAGAAGCTTAGGTAGAACCTACAATGAGCAGTTCTTC.

The chain recombines TRBV29-1 with TRBJ1-2; the D is unclear. Germline-derived CDR1 and CDR2 are SQVTM and ANQGSEA. The CDR3 covers 13 residues. Trimming took off 6 bases at V and 9 bases at J, with 20 bases between the two ends. CDR3 in DNA: TGCAGCGTAGCCGAAGGAGTAACTATGAGCTACACCTTC. Translation: CSVAEGVTMSYTF. The entire variable domain, with the rest obtained from reference TRBV29-1 and TRBJ1-2, is as follows: SAVISQKPSRDICQRGTSLTIQCQVDSQVTMMFWYRQQPGQSLTLIATANQGSEATYESGFVIDKFPISRPNLTFSTLTVSNMSPEDSSIYLCSVAEGVTMSYTFGSGTRLTVV.

V and J are TRBV19 and TRBJ1-2; maybe TRBD1 (6 bases). This CDR3 is built from 13 residues. In germline, CDR1 is LNHDA, CDR2 SQIVND (reference sequence). V lost 7 bases and J lost 0, with 9 bases in between. CDR3: CASNRASNYGYTF. As DNA, the CDR3 is TGTGCCAGTAACAGGGCCTCTAACTATGGCTACACCTTC.

The gene calls are TRBV6-4 and TRBJ2-2; D uncertain. CDR1 is MRHNA, CDR2 SNTAGT, per germline. This CDR3 comprises 14 residues. V was pared by 2 bases and J by 7 bases, with 11 bases between. CDR3 sequence reads: CASSDEAARGELFF. CDR3 bases: TGTGCCAGCAGTGACGAGGCTGCCCGCGGGGAGCTGTTTTTT.

This chain links TRBV2 with TRBJ1-5, with 8 bases that match TRBD1. Germline assignment: CDR1 SNHLY and CDR2 FYNNEI. V was clipped by 5 bases and J by 10 bases; unmatched bases: 10. The CDR3 runs 14 residues. The chain's CDR3 is CASSPTGGGSPQHF. The CDR3 DNA reads as TGTGCCAGCAGTCCCACAGGGGGGGGATCCCCCCAGCATTTT.

V gene TRBV20-1 combines with J gene TRBJ1-2; the D is unclear. This CDR3 region has 12 residues. The germline V gene encodes CDR1 DFQATT and CDR2 SNEGSKA (reference sequence). V shed 3 bases and J shed 6 bases, with 11 bases lying between them. Written as DNA, the CDR3 is TGCAGTGCTAGTAAAGGGAGAGATGGCTACACCTTC. Protein product: CSASKGRDGYTF.

The genes are TRBV5-6 and TRBJ1-2; D not certain. Trimming took 4 bases from V and 0 from J, leaving 4 bases between them. Germline V lookup: CDR1 SGHDT, CDR2 YYEEEE. The CDR3 sequence is 12 residues long. CDR3 loop: CASSPTNYGYTF. The CDR3 nucleotides read TGTGCCAGCAGCCCCACTAACTATGGCTACACCTTC.

The chain carries TRBV28 and TRBJ1-4, with 10 bases matching TRBD1. V was clipped by 5 bases and J by 8 bases; unmatched bases: 11. CDR1 is MDHEN, CDR2 SYDVKM, per germline. This CDR3 contains 16 residues. CDR3 DNA sequence: TGTGCCAGCAGTCTTGGTTCGACAGGGGGCCGGGAAAAACTGTTTTTT. It yields the protein CASSLGSTGGREKLFF.

The chain couples TRBV5-6 to TRBJ2-3; D remains ambiguous. V lost 3 bases and J 2 bases, leaving 10 bases between the germline ends. Germline-derived CDR1 and CDR2 are SGHDT and YYEEEE. This CDR3 has 14 residues. The CDR3 reads CASSSTVYTDTQYF. The CDR3 bases are TGTGCCAGCAGCTCTACAGTCTACACAGATACGCAGTATTTT.